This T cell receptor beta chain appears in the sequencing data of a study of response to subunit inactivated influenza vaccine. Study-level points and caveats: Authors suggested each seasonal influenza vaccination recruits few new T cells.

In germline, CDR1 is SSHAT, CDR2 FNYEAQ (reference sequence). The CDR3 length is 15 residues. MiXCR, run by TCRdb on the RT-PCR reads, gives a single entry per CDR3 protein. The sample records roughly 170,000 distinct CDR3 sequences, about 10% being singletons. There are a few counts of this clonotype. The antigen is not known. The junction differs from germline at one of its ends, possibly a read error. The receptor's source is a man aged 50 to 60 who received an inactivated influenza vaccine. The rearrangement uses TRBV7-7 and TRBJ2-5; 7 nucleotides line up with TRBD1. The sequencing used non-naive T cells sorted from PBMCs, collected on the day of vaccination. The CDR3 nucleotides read TGTGCTAGCAGCTTAGGACAGGCGTCCCAAGAGACCCAGTACTTC. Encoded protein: CASSLGQASQETQYF.